This TCR beta chain was captured by sequencing in a study of blood T cell repertoires in COVID-19. Across the study: T cells, B-cell-depleted T cells, or PBMCs provided the cDNA or gDNA that served as material.

Allocation to cohorts depended on clinical history reported by the participants. A case of COVID-19 had been met by exposed participants within 2 weeks before study entry. Generated by immunoSEQ multiplex PCR, the TCRdb table keeps only in-frame clones and is missing some. This sample yields about 180,000 clones, of which around 80% are seen a single time; 14% belongs to the top ten. This CDR3 is 14 amino acids long. CDR1 LNHDA and CDR2 SQIVND come from the germline V gene (reference sequence). V was clipped by 8 bases and J by 4 bases; unmatched bases: 7. The chain carries TRBV19 and TRBJ2-2, with 7 bases that match TRBD1. The specimen was PBMCs or T cells enriched from blood (not recorded which). This receptor was identified in a man aged 55-75 years who had been exposed to COVID-19. As DNA, the CDR3 is TGTGCCAGTGCCGGGACAGTAGTCACCGGGGAGCTGTTTTTT. Protein product: CASAGTVVTGELFF.